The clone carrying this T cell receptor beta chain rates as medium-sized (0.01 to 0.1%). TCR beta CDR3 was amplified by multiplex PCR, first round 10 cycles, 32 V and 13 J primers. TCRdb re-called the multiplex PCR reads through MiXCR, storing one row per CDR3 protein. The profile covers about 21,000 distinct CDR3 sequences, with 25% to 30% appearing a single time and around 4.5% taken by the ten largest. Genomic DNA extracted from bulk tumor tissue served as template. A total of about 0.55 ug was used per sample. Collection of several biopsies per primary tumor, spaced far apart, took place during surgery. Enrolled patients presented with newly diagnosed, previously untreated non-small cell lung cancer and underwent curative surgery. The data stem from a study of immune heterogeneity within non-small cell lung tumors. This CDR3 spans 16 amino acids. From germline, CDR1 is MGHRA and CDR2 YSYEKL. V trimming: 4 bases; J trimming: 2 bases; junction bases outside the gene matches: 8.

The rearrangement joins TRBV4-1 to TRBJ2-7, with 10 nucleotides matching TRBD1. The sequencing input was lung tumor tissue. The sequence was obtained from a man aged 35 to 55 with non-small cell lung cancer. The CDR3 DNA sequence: TGCGCCAGCAGCCGGGACTGGGGACAGGGGACCTACGAGCAGTACTTC. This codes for CASSRDWGQGTYEQYF.